This T cell receptor beta chain emerged from a study of blood T cell repertoires in COVID-19. Study information: Specimens from acute and convalescent COVID-19 originated in the United States, Italy and Spain.

Measured with immunoSEQ multiplex PCR; TCRdb has only the in-frame clones, and not every one. This table has tens of thousands of clones, almost 85% appearing once. The CDR3 is 15 residues long. The V gene's germline CDR1 is SEHNR and CDR2 FQNEAQ (reference sequence). Deletions cut 2 bases from V and 0 bases from J, with 8 bases between. V is TRBV7-9 and J is TRBJ2-1; possibly TRBD1 for D (6 bases). Sequencing was performed on peripheral blood. The receptor was derived from a man between 45 and 60 years old with active or convalescent COVID-19. CDR3 coding DNA: TGTGCCAGCAGCTTACAGGGGCTCTCCTACAATGAGCAGTTCTTC. Translating it yields CASSLQGLSYNEQFF.